The TCR beta chain described here comes from a study of cytomegalovirus exposure and HLA in healthy donors. Findings and limits, study-wide: Fewer than 200 TCR beta chains were listed as cytomegalovirus-associated.

The PCR had 60 Vbeta and 13 Jbeta primers. Libraries were prepared by immunoSEQ multiplex PCR; TCRdb keeps only in-frame clonotypes and omits some of them. The repertoire holds more than 200,000 clones, with 82% as singletons. In the case of this clone: Its antigen is currently unknown.

The TCR was taken from a man aged 35 to 55 in good health and CMV-seropositive. Sequencing used PBMCs.

The DNA of the CDR3 is TGTGCCAGCAGTTACCAAGGACAGGGCGAAGAGACCCAGTACTTC. Translated: CASSYQGQGEETQYF. This sequence joins TRBV27 and TRBJ2-5; 8 positions match TRBD1. The CDR3 contains 15 residues. Germline-derived CDR1 and CDR2 are MNHEY and SMNVEV (reference sequence). V shed 4 bases and J 3 bases; nucleotides not matched to a gene: 7.